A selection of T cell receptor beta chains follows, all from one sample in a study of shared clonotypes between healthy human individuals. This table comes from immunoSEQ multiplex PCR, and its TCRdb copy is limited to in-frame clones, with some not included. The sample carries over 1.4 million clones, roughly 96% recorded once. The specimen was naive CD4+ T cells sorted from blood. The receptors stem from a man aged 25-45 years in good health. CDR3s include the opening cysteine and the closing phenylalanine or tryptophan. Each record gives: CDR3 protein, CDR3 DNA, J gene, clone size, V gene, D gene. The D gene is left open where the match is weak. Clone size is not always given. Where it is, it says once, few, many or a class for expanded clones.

CDR3aa: CASSLAGASDEQYF; CDR3nt: TGTGCCAGCAGCTTGGCCGGGGCTAGCGACGAGCAGTACTTC; j_gene: TRBJ2-7; abundance: .; v_gene: TRBV11-2; d_gene: .
CDR3aa: CASRTGGTGNTIYF; CDR3nt: TGTGCCAGTCGGACAGGGGGCACTGGAAACACCATATATTTT; j_gene: TRBJ1-3; abundance: .; v_gene: TRBV7-2; d_gene: TRBD1
CDR3aa: CASSSGGGTGSPYEQYF; CDR3nt: TGTGCCAGCAGCTCTGGGGGGGGGACAGGTAGCCCCTACGAGCAGTACTTC; j_gene: TRBJ2-7; abundance: .; v_gene: TRBV12-1; d_gene: .
CDR3aa: CSATTQQFF; CDR3nt: TGCAGTGCTACAACACAGCAGTTCTTC; j_gene: TRBJ2-1; abundance: once; v_gene: TRBV20-1; d_gene: .
CDR3aa: CASRQGRDGYTF; CDR3nt: TGTGCCAGCAGGCAGGGGAGGGATGGCTACACCTTC; j_gene: TRBJ1-2; abundance: .; v_gene: TRBV28; d_gene: .
CDR3aa: CASSIYSLKLPNEQFF; CDR3nt: TGTGCCAGTAGTATTTACTCATTGAAACTTCCCAATGAGCAGTTCTTC; j_gene: TRBJ2-1; abundance: .; v_gene: TRBV19; d_gene: .
CDR3aa: CAISEVTNRYNEQFF; CDR3nt: TGTGCCATCAGTGAAGTTACCAACCGATACAATGAGCAGTTCTTC; j_gene: TRBJ2-1; abundance: .; v_gene: TRBV10-3; d_gene: .
CDR3aa: CASSSQGPLRYEQYF; CDR3nt: TGTGCCAGCAGCTCACAGGGTCCTTTGAGATACGAGCAGTACTTC; j_gene: TRBJ2-7; abundance: .; v_gene: TRBV5-4; d_gene: .
CDR3aa: CASSEPGIGSYEQYF; CDR3nt: TGCGCCAGCAGTGAGCCGGGGATAGGGTCCTACGAGCAGTACTTC; j_gene: TRBJ2-7; abundance: .; v_gene: TRBV10-2; d_gene: .
CDR3aa: CASSLIGTQETQYF; CDR3nt: TGCGCCAGCAGCTTAATCGGGACCCAAGAGACCCAGTACTTC; j_gene: TRBJ2-5; abundance: .; v_gene: TRBV5-1; d_gene: .
CDR3aa: CASSLGSINTEAFF; CDR3nt: TGTGCCAGCAGCTTAGGGAGTATCAACACTGAAGCTTTCTTT; j_gene: TRBJ1-1; abundance: .; v_gene: TRBV11-2; d_gene: .
CDR3aa: CASSLEGSMLQPQHF; CDR3nt: TGCGCCAGCAGCTTGGAGGGCAGTATGCTTCAGCCCCAGCATTTT; j_gene: TRBJ1-5; abundance: .; v_gene: TRBV5-1; d_gene: .
CDR3aa: CASSTGLAGVSEQFF; CDR3nt: TGTGCCAGCAGCACGGGACTAGCGGGAGTGAGTGAGCAGTTCTTC; j_gene: TRBJ2-1; abundance: .; v_gene: TRBV5-5; d_gene: TRBD2
CDR3aa: CASSIGQVRTEAFF; CDR3nt: TGTGCCAGTAGTATCGGACAGGTGAGGACTGAAGCTTTCTTT; j_gene: TRBJ1-1; abundance: .; v_gene: TRBV19; d_gene: TRBD1
CDR3aa: CASSLREEYNEQFF; CDR3nt: TGTGCCAGCAGCTTACGGGAGGAGTACAATGAGCAGTTCTTC; j_gene: TRBJ2-1; abundance: .; v_gene: TRBV13; d_gene: TRBD2
CDR3aa: CSVRWLNNEKLFF; CDR3nt: TGCAGCGTTCGTTGGTTAAATAATGAAAAACTGTTTTTT; j_gene: TRBJ1-4; abundance: .; v_gene: TRBV29-1; d_gene: .